This T cell receptor beta chain was retrieved from a study of OX40 agonist ivuxolimab in advanced cancers. As for the study in general: Across the patients, intravenous ivuxolimab was delivered every 2 weeks at 0.01 to 10 mg/kg.

Regarding this clone: Its specificity is not known.

This CDR3 has 13 amino acids. The V gene lost 1 base and the J gene lost 5 bases, with 8 bases spanning the gap. Germline V CDR1 and CDR2: LNHNV, YYDKDF (reference sequence). The repertoire was sequenced with immunoSEQ multiplex PCR; TCRdb's copy has only in-frame clones and lacks some. The sample lists around 63,000 clones; around 89% were seen once. Overall study findings and caveats: Clones of CD4+ and CD8+ blood T cells grew by week 6 at doses of 0.1 to 3.0 mg/kg.

This material consisted of CD4+ or CD8+ T cells sorted from blood, taken in a trial of the OX40 agonist ivuxolimab. The rearrangement links TRBV15 to TRBJ1-2; no clear D. The receptor was derived from an adult with an advanced solid tumor such as melanoma, head and neck, liver or kidney cancer. This CDR3 is CATSRARWYGYTF. As DNA, the CDR3 is TGTGCCACCAGCAGAGCCAGGTGGTATGGCTACACCTTC.